This entry describes one T cell receptor (beta chain). This clone was detected only a few times. This receptor's antigen is unknown. Base qualities are not provided; no much larger clone lies one nucleotide away. The data originate from a study of T cells in localized non-small cell lung cancer (dated by TCRdb to the early 2020s). Study-wide context: The study examined T cell repertoires in a few hundred patients with early-stage NSCLC and compared tumors with uninvolved tumor-adjacent lungs. The cohort comprised some 220 treatment-naïve NSCLC patients with resected, localized lung tumors. The mean age of the NSCLC patients was approximately 71 years, with 130 or so men and 85 to 110 women. The research as a whole found: Uninvolved tumor-adjacent lung showed the highest T cell clonality, higher than tumor, which suggests more focused antigenic responses in the uninvolved tumor-adjacent lung. Of the top 100 tumor clones, a median of roughly 53 were detected in paired uninvolved adjacent lung; under 35 were also among that lung's top 100. Higher blood T cell density associated with longer overall survival, while higher adjacent-lung clonality associated with shorter survival. Because the study design was exploratory, TCR variables were selected using unadjusted p-values without false-discovery rate correction. Because multi-region sequencing of the tumors was not done, intratumor heterogeneity could not be ruled out.

At diagnosis, tumor, uninvolved tumor-adjacent lung and peripheral blood were collected and then preserved as a mix of FFPE and fresh-frozen material. The immunoSEQ Assay was used to sequence TCR beta CDR3 regions from DNA. From the authors' description of their analysis: To compute T cell density, TCR beta template counts were normalized to usable DNA, which was estimated by amplifying housekeeping genes. The preseqR package was used to estimate richness by extrapolating to 400,000 templates for PBMC samples and to 120,000 templates for tissue samples. Clonality was calculated as one minus Pielou's evenness. To identify tissue-enriched TCRs, differential abundance testing was run on productive amino-acid clonotypes with a minimum total count of 5 and an alpha of 0.1. The Jaccard Index and the Morisita Overlap Index were used to measure repertoire overlap between compartments. GLIPH grouped TCR beta CDR3s together with public tetramer-defined viral CDR3s, and a viral motif had to include at least three viral sequences and show V-gene enrichment. TCRdb retrieved this table from immuneACCESS and kept in-frame rearrangements only. Not all clones are present; in checked studies, unresolved V genes account for under half, and no reason is known for the remainder. From that table come the V and J calls and clone size; the DNA was used to work out D and trimming. The table for this sample lists fewer than 3,500 clones; over 25% of them were counted only once. 15% of the sample is taken by the ten largest.

The material was lung tumor tissue, obtained before any cancer treatment. The TCR originated in an older female donor with stage II squamous cell lung carcinoma.

This receptor has the CDR3 CASSGLLATSGELFF. In nucleotides, the sequence is TGTGCCAGCAGCGGATTACTAGCGACTAGCGGGGAGCTGTTTTTT. Recombination linked TRBV9 to TRBJ2-2, with TRBD2 matching 7 junction bases. Via the germline V gene, CDR1 is SGDLS and CDR2 YYNGEE. From its cysteine to its phenylalanine, the CDR3 spans 15 amino acids. The retained sequence is limited to the CDR3, 45 bases, with the frame set at the first base. Germline trimming: 3 bases from V, 7 bases from J; junction bases outside gene matches: 9.